This T cell receptor beta chain was captured in a study of OX40 agonist ivuxolimab in advanced cancers. Background on the study: Partial responses were observed in three patients, of whom one had hepatocellular carcinoma and two had cutaneous melanoma. Study-wide results and caveats: Partial responders at 0.1-3.0 mg/kg showed near-lowest clonal expansion. Part of the nonresponder group also had normalized T-cell clonal expansion that was low. Circulating CD4+ and CD8+ T cells showed clonal expansion by week 6 at 0.1 to 3.0 mg/kg.

CDR1 and CDR2 from the germline V gene are MNHEY and SVGAGI. This CDR3 is 13 amino acids long. Between the trimmed V and J ends, which lost 6 bases and 0 bases, there was a span of 6 bases. Assay: immunoSEQ multiplex PCR; the TCRdb copy retains only in-frame clones and omits some. The sample holds some 85,000 clones; 91% are singletons and the top ten take 1.5% to 2%. Turning to this clone: Antigen unknown.

Source: CD4+ or CD8+ T cells sorted from blood, taken in a trial of the OX40 agonist ivuxolimab. The chain employs TRBV6-5 and TRBJ1-3, with D hard to call. The sequence derives from an adult with an advanced solid tumor such as melanoma, head and neck, liver or kidney cancer. CDR3 loop: CASSLNSGNTIYF. The CDR3 DNA sequence: TGTGCCAGCAGCTTAAACTCTGGAAACACCATATATTTT.